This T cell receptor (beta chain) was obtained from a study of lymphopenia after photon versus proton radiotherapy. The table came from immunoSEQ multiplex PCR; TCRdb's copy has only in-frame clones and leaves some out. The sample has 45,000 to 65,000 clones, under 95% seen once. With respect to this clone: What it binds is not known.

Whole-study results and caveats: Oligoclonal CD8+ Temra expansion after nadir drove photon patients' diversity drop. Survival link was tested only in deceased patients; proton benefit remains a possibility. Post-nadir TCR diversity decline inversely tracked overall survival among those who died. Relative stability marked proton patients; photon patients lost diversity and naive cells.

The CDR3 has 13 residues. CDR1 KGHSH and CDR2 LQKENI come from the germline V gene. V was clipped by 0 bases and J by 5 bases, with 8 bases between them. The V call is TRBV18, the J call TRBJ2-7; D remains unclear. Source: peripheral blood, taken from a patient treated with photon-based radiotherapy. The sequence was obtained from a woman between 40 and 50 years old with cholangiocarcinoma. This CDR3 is CASSPPSVHEQYF. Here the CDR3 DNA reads TGTGCCAGCTCACCACCCAGTGTACACGAGCAGTACTTC.